This T cell receptor beta chain stems from a study of blood T cells in healthy people across ages. Every participating donor contributed around 9.5 milliliters of peripheral blood through a draw. Each sample yielded at least 6 million isolated PBMCs. For the second PCR, which ran for about 7 to 11 cycles, a sample-barcoded 5' primer and a J-beta primer mix were used. Sequencing yielded, for each sample, at least 3 million paired-end reads carrying CDR3. TCRdb passed the 5' RACE reads through MiXCR, listing each CDR3 protein once. The repertoire holds around 1.5 million distinct CDR3 sequences, with approximately 38% as singletons. This CDR3 has 13 amino acids. CDR1 is SGHRS, CDR2 YFSETQ, per germline. Deletions cut 4 bases from V and 7 bases from J, with 11 bases between.

Material for sequencing was blood. The chain carries TRBV5-1 and TRBJ2-2; D unresolved. This TCR was sampled from a woman aged 18-30 years in good health. CDR3 nucleotide sequence: TGCGCCAGCAGCGTCCTCGGTAGCGGGGAGCTGTTTTTT. Encoded protein: CASSVLGSGELFF.